This T cell receptor (beta chain) was observed in a study of OX40 agonist ivuxolimab in advanced cancers. V gave up 4 bases and J gave up 5 bases, with 14 bases separating them. Germline V gene data show CDR1 as SQVTM and CDR2 as ANQGSEA. This CDR3 spans 14 amino acids. Clones were read by immunoSEQ multiplex PCR, and TCRdb kept only the in-frame ones, dropping some. Among about 40,000 clones listed, roughly 80% were seen once. This clone was observed a handful of times. This receptor was obtained from an adult with an advanced solid tumor such as melanoma, head and neck, liver or kidney cancer. Sequencing was performed on CD4+ or CD8+ T cells sorted from blood, taken in a trial of the OX40 agonist ivuxolimab. This chain uses TRBV29-1 with TRBJ1-4, with D unresolved. The CDR3 spells CSVVPGRGNEKLFF. The CDR3 DNA is TGCAGCGTTGTACCCGGACGAGGGAATGAAAAACTGTTTTTT.